The 20 T cell receptor beta chains below come from one sample, sequenced in a study of blood T cells in healthy people across ages. Then a second PCR, running roughly 7 to 11 cycles, was carried out with a sample-barcoded 5' primer and a J-beta primer mix. TCRdb processed the 5' RACE reads anew with MiXCR; each CDR3 protein has one entry. This table has some 760,000 distinct CDR3 sequences, around 25% appearing once. In addition, the sample was reused for a study of T cells of mothers and their children.

Sequencing input: blood. The origin of the receptors is a boy between 10 and 17 years old in good health.

In the case of this clonotype: A junction end diverges from the germline sequence, so it may reflect a read error. The chain has TRBV14 and TRBJ1-2; D is possibly TRBD1 (5 bases). The length of the CDR3 is 12 residues. CDR1 is SGHDN and CDR2 is FVKESK in the germline V gene. The CDR3 sequence: CASRQTGYGYTF. In DNA, the CDR3 is TGCGCCAGCAGGCAAACAGGTTATGGCTACACCTTC.

The chain recombines TRBV20-1 with TRBJ2-7, with D perhaps TRBD1 or TRBD2 (5 bases each). Trimming shortened V by 3 bases and J by 5 bases, and 17 bases separated the two germline ends. This CDR3 region has 14 residues. Germline V gene lookup returns CDR1 DFQATT and CDR2 SNEGSKA (reference sequence). The CDR3 DNA is TGCAGTGCTAGCATCCGGGGCCCGGAGGACGAGCAGTACTTC. Residues: CSASIRGPEDEQYF.

The rearrangement links TRBV27 to TRBJ1-2, with 7 bases aligning to TRBD1. Germline V lookup: CDR1 MNHEY, CDR2 SMNVEV (reference sequence). This CDR3 is built from 15 residues. V was clipped by 5 bases and J by 8 bases; unmatched bases: 14. The CDR3 DNA sequence: TGTGCCAGCAGTCCCCCCGGGACAGATTATTGGGGCTACACCTTC. Translating it yields CASSPPGTDYWGYTF.

This clonotype was recorded a few times. V is TRBV5-1 and J is TRBJ2-1; 11 nucleotides agree with TRBD2. Germline V lookup: CDR1 SGHRS, CDR2 YFSETQ. Unmatched junction bases numbered 6, after V lost 4 bases and J lost 6 bases. The CDR3 is made up of 15 amino acids. CDR3 protein: CASSPRSGGVNEQFF. CDR3 DNA sequence: TGCGCCAGCAGCCCGCGTAGCGGGGGGGTCAATGAGCAGTTCTTC.

This chain links TRBV4-3 with TRBJ2-6, with D perhaps TRBD1 (5 bases). Germline V gene sequence: CDR1 LGHNA, CDR2 YSLEER. Trimming left V 0 bases short and J 2 bases short, with 14 bases between. CDR3 length: 18 amino acids. The CDR3 here is CASSQDRAGMAGANVLTF. The CDR3, as DNA: TGCGCCAGCAGCCAAGATCGGGCAGGGATGGCTGGGGCCAACGTCCTGACTTTC.

The genes are TRBV6-1 and TRBJ2-5; weak D call: TRBD1 (6 bases). CDR1 is MNHNS, CDR2 SASEGT, per germline. Trimming took off 8 bases at V and 3 bases at J, with 10 bases between the two ends. CDR3 size: 12 residues. CDR3 residues: CASLTGKETQYF. In nucleotides, the CDR3 is TGTGCCAGCCTCACAGGGAAAGAGACCCAGTACTTC.

This chain uses TRBV28 with TRBJ2-6; D unresolved. The CDR3 has 17 residues. Germline V gene lookup returns CDR1 MDHEN and CDR2 SYDVKM. V was clipped by 6 bases and J by 1 base, with 16 bases between them. CDR3 amino acids: CASRPTSQVSGANVLTF. Written as DNA, the CDR3 is TGTGCCAGCAGGCCAACCTCGCAGGTATCTGGGGCCAACGTCCTGACTTTC.

This clonotype was recorded many times. A junction end diverges from the germline sequence, so it may reflect a read error. The chain uses TRBV5-1 and TRBJ2-1; D ambiguous. CDR1 and CDR2 from the germline V gene are SGHRS and YFSETQ. This CDR3 has 11 amino acids. CDR3 sequence (DNA): TGTGCCAGCAGCTTATACAATGAGCAGTTCTTC. It yields the protein CASSLYNEQFF. Looking up the rest from reference TRBV5-1 and TRBJ2-1 gives the full variable domain: KAGVTQTPRYLIKTRGQQVTLSCSPISGHRSVSWYQQTPGQGLQFLFEYFSETQRNKGNFPGRFSGRQFSNSRSEMNVSTLELGDSALYLCASSLYNEQFFGPGTRLTVL.

V is TRBV29-1 and J is TRBJ1-4; a weak D match, TRBD1 (5 bases). The germline CDR1 and CDR2 sequences are SQVTM and ANQGSEA. This CDR3 is 12 amino acids long. Trimming took off 7 bases at V and 3 bases at J, with 9 bases between the two ends. The chain's CDR3 is CSARDANEKLFF. CDR3 DNA: TGCAGCGCCCGGGACGCTAATGAAAAACTGTTTTTT.

Only a few counts were recorded for this clonotype. The chain has TRBV29-1 and TRBJ1-1; D might be TRBD1 (6 bases). The germline V gene encodes CDR1 SQVTM and CDR2 ANQGSEA. V lost 4 bases and J lost 6, with 9 bases in between. This CDR3 spans 11 amino acids. The CDR3 is CSVVRGPEAFF. Written as DNA, the CDR3 is TGCAGCGTTGTCAGGGGCCCTGAAGCTTTCTTT. The full variable domain, completed using reference TRBV29-1 and TRBJ1-1, is SAVISQKPSRDICQRGTSLTIQCQVDSQVTMMFWYRQQPGQSLTLIATANQGSEATYESGFVIDKFPISRPNLTFSTLTVSNMSPEDSSIYLCSVVRGPEAFFGQGTRLTVV.

In its sample, this clonotype was seen a few times. The chain recombines TRBV7-9 with TRBJ2-5; 9 bases align to TRBD2. With 7 bases clipped from V and 2 bases from J, the junction kept 11 bases outside the gene matches. The V gene's germline CDR1 is SEHNR and CDR2 FQNEAQ (reference sequence). There are 16 residues in the CDR3. CDR3: CASTRGGGTDQETQYF. CDR3 in DNA: TGTGCCAGCACACGCGGGGGGGGGACAGATCAAGAGACCCAGTACTTC.

This chain links TRBV9 with TRBJ1-2; weak D call: TRBD1 (5 bases). CDR3 length: 15 amino acids. The germline V gene encodes CDR1 SGDLS and CDR2 YYNGEE. V lost 3 bases to trimming and J lost 6 bases, with 18 bases between them. The CDR3 sequence is CASSDGGNPGHGYTF. The CDR3 DNA reads TGTGCCAGCAGCGATGGGGGGAATCCTGGTCATGGCTACACCTTC. The full variable domain, with the rest looked up from reference TRBV9 and TRBJ1-2, is DSGVTQTPKHLITATGQRVTLRCSPRSGDLSVYWYQQSLDQGLQFLIQYYNGEERAKGNILERFSAQQFPDLHSELNLSSLELGDSALYFCASSDGGNPGHGYTFGSGTRLTVV.

This chain uses TRBV24-1 with TRBJ2-1; TRBD1 aligns across 10 bases. The germline CDR1 and CDR2 sequences are KGHDR and SFDVKD. CDR3 size: 15 residues. The trim removed 4 bases at V and 7 bases at J, leaving 6 bases unmatched. The CDR3 nucleotides are TGTGCCACCAGTGAAGCCGGGACAGGGGTTAATGAGCAGTTCTTC. Its protein product is CATSEAGTGVNEQFF.

This clonotype came up a few times. The V and J genes are TRBV20-1 and TRBJ2-7, with TRBD2 identical over 7 bases. The CDR3 covers 14 residues. CDR1 and CDR2 from the germline V gene are DFQATT and SNEGSKA (reference sequence). J lost 6 bases, V lost 6 bases, and 14 bases had no gene match. The CDR3 protein is CSALGLENGREQYF. The CDR3 DNA reads TGCAGTGCCTTAGGACTAGAAAACGGCCGCGAGCAGTACTTC.

The genes are TRBV4-3 and TRBJ2-1; TRBD2 matches 8 bases. The CDR3 has 16 amino acids. Germline CDR1 is LGHNA and CDR2 is YSLEER. The trim removed 1 base at V and 3 bases at J, leaving 5 bases unmatched. This chain's CDR3 is CASSQVGGGNYNEQFF. The CDR3 nucleotides are TGCGCCAGCAGCCAAGTCGGCGGGGGGAACTACAATGAGCAGTTCTTC.

This chain joins TRBV28 and TRBJ1-2; possibly TRBD1 for D (5 bases). Per the germline V gene, CDR1 is MDHEN and CDR2 is SYDVKM. The CDR3 consists of 14 residues. Between the trimmed V and J ends, which lost 11 bases and 3 bases, there was a span of 19 bases. The DNA for the CDR3 is TGTGCCTCAGCGCGACAGAGGGCTCACTATGGCTACACCTTC. Its protein product is CASARQRAHYGYTF.

This clonotype showed up just a few times. The gene calls are TRBV7-3 and TRBJ2-2; D is undetermined. V lost 3 bases and J 5 bases, leaving 7 bases between the germline ends. Germline-derived CDR1 and CDR2 are SGHTA and FQGTGA. The CDR3 runs to 13 residues. The CDR3: CASSFTPTGELFF. The CDR3 coding sequence is TGTGCCAGCAGCTTCACCCCGACCGGGGAGCTGTTTTTT.

The J gene is TRBJ1-3, the V gene TRBV7-3; TRBD1 might be the D (5 bases). V was cut by 4 bases and J by 8 bases, with 12 bases left in between. Germline V gene lookup returns CDR1 SGHTA and CDR2 FQGTGA. The CDR3 loop spans 13 amino acids. CDR3 in DNA: TGTGCCAGCAGCTCGGGGCTCGGGGACACCATATATTTT. It specifies CASSSGLGDTIYF.

The chain combines TRBV9 with TRBJ2-7; D ambiguous. This CDR3 is built from 15 residues. V lost 4 bases, J lost 2 bases, and 16 bases lay in between. Germline values: CDR1 SGDLS, CDR2 YYNGEE. CDR3 nucleotide sequence: TGTGCCAGCAGCCCGGCGAATAATGACCCCTACGAGCAGTACTTC. Its translation: CASSPANNDPYEQYF.

The V and J genes are TRBV27 and TRBJ2-1; maybe TRBD2 (5 bases). CDR3 size: 12 residues. The germline V gene encodes CDR1 MNHEY and CDR2 SMNVEV (reference sequence). Trimming left V 6 bases short and J 8 bases short, with 11 bases between. CDR3 amino acids: CASRFGGDEQFF. In DNA, the CDR3 is TGTGCCAGCAGATTCGGAGGCGATGAGCAGTTCTTC.